The next 19 T cell receptor beta chains were all read from a single sample in a study of prognosis after radiotherapy for stage I lung cancer (dated by TCRdb to 2020 to 2022). Instrument used: Illumina HiSeq 3000. Two rounds of multiplex PCR on genomic DNA were used to amplify the TCR beta CDR3 region. The first PCR round used primers specific to each TRBV and TRBJ gene, and the primer sequences were filed in Chinese patent CN105087789A. In TCRdb, the public reads were trimmed at Q25 with fastp and aligned with MiXCR, with productive beta chains retained. One record per CDR3 amino acid sequence lists the most common genes and DNA. Present in this sample are over 45,000 distinct CDR3 sequences, around 27% of which were seen just once. Of the sample, about 7.5% is held by the ten largest clones. The material sequenced was PBMCs, taken before or after stereotactic body radiation therapy (not recorded which). The receptors derive from a donor aged 50 or older with non-small cell lung cancer.

This clonotype showed up many times. The rearrangement uses TRBV12-3 or TRBV12-4 and TRBJ2-3, with D possibly called TRBD1 or TRBD2 (5 bases each). CDR3 length equals 15 residues. Trimming shortened V by 0 bases and J by 4 bases, and 11 bases separated the two germline ends. The CDR3 bases are TGTGCCAGCAGTTTAGCGGGGCAGGGAGCAGATACGCAGTATTTT. Translated: CASSLAGQGADTQYF.

The chain has TRBV10-3 and TRBJ2-6, with D perhaps matching TRBD1 (6 bases). The CDR3 is 15 residues long. V was clipped by 4 bases and J by 1 base, with 8 bases between them. Germline V gene data show CDR1 as ENHRY and CDR2 as SYGVKD. In nucleotides, the CDR3 is TGTGCCATCAGTGGTGGGACATCTGGGGCCAACGTCCTGACTTTC. Its protein product is CAISGGTSGANVLTF.

This clonotype appeared a few times. A clone one base away is much larger, so this may be a read error. The CDR3 DNA reads as TGTGCCAGCAAGGGTACATTACAAGACGCGACCCAGTACTTC. It encodes CASKGTLQDATQYF. The chain uses TRBV6-1 and TRBJ2-5; no definite D call. Germline loops: CDR1 MNHNS, CDR2 SASEGT. V was pared by 7 bases and J by 7 bases, with 19 bases between. The CDR3 totals 14 residues.

This clonotype was seen at least ten times. The rearrangement joins TRBV18 to TRBJ1-4; unclear D gene. The V end was cut by 3 bases, the J end by 8 bases, with 10 bases between. CDR1 is KGHSH and CDR2 is LQKENI in the germline V gene. CDR3 length: 13 amino acids. The CDR3 spells CASSPRQEEKLFF. The DNA of the CDR3 is TGTGCCAGCTCACCTCGCCAGGAAGAAAAACTGTTTTTT.

There are many counts of this clonotype. This rearrangement joins TRBV7-8 to TRBJ2-1, with TRBD2 matching over 7 bases. The CDR3 extends over 14 amino acids. The J segment lost 8 bases and the V segment lost 3 bases, leaving 7 bases of the junction unmatched. Germline CDR1 reads SGHVS; CDR2 reads FQNEAQ. CDR3 protein: CASSFRLGGYEQFF. In DNA, the CDR3 is TGTGCCAGCAGCTTCCGATTGGGGGGGTATGAGCAGTTCTTC.

The chain joins TRBV5-6 to TRBJ2-5; D is perhaps TRBD1 (5 bases). V was pared by 2 bases and J by 5 bases, with 13 bases between. The germline V gene encodes CDR1 SGHDT and CDR2 YYEEEE. There are 14 residues in the CDR3. The CDR3 sequence: CASSFRQGSETQYF. The CDR3 DNA follows: TGTGCCAGCAGCTTCAGGCAGGGCTCGGAGACCCAGTACTTC. Together with reference TRBV5-6 and TRBJ2-5, the CDR3 gives the full variable domain: DAGVTQSPTHLIKTRGQQVTLRCSPKSGHDTVSWYQQALGQGPQFIFQYYEEEERQRGNFPDRFSGHQFPNYSSELNVNALLLGDSALYLCASSFRQGSETQYFGPGTRLLVL.

The J gene is TRBJ1-2, the V gene TRBV11-2; the D gene is possibly TRBD1 (5 bases). CDR1 and CDR2 from the germline V gene are SGHAT and FQNNGV. V lost 2 bases, J lost 3 bases, and 19 bases lay in between. The CDR3 covers 17 residues. The CDR3 DNA reads TGTGCCAGCAGCTTAAGTCGACAGCATGGGGTGGACTATGGCTACACCTTC. Protein product: CASSLSRQHGVDYGYTF.

This clonotype came up many times. This chain uses TRBV19 with TRBJ1-4; D remains ambiguous. Trimming took off 8 bases at V and 8 bases at J, with 18 bases between the two ends. Germline assignment: CDR1 LNHDA and CDR2 SQIVND (reference sequence). This CDR3 is built from 14 residues. This CDR3 is CASRLAGPSEKLFF. CDR3 bases: TGTGCCAGTCGTCTTGCGGGTCCCAGCGAAAAACTGTTTTTT.

This clonotype appeared many times. CDR3 in DNA: TGTGCCAGCAGTTCAGGGACTAGTGGCGAGACCCAGTACTTC. It specifies CASSSGTSGETQYF. The chain has TRBV12-3 or TRBV12-4 and TRBJ2-5; TRBD2 matches 8 bases. The CDR3 runs to 14 residues. J lost 5 bases, V lost 4 bases, and 6 bases had no gene match.

This clonotype was seen repeatedly, ten times or more. The chain uses TRBV19 and TRBJ1-4; possible D gene TRBD1, 5 bases. V gave up 10 bases and J gave up 7 bases, with 16 bases separating them. Germline-derived CDR1 and CDR2 are LNHDA and SQIVND (reference sequence). The CDR3 is 13 residues long. The CDR3 region is CATRTLGREKLFF. As DNA, the CDR3 is TGTGCCACCCGGACACTCGGTCGTGAAAAACTGTTTTTT.

This clonotype was seen many times. The chain employs TRBV6-2 or TRBV6-3 and TRBJ2-3; 7 bases line up with TRBD1. After removal of 6 bases from V and 5 bases from J, the junction contained 11 bases not matched to a gene. CDR3 length equals 15 residues. From germline, CDR1 is MNHEY and CDR2 SVGEGT. The CDR3 DNA is TGTGCCAGCAGAGGCATTGACAGGGCTAGAGATACGCAGTATTTT. Amino acid sequence: CASRGIDRARDTQYF.

This chain joins TRBV6-1 and TRBJ2-5, with 8 bases fitting TRBD2. The J segment lost 5 bases and the V segment lost 6 bases, leaving 20 bases of the junction unmatched. The CDR3 is 18 amino acids. Per the germline V gene, CDR1 is MNHNS and CDR2 is SASEGT. The chain's CDR3 is CASSGPKGCGGRWETQYF. The CDR3 DNA follows: TGTGCCAGCAGCGGACCTAAAGGCTGCGGGGGGAGGTGGGAGACCCAGTACTTC.

A note on this clonotype: One end of the junction does not line up with germline, which may come from a read error. V gene TRBV7-2 combines with J gene TRBJ2-6; perhaps D is TRBD1 or TRBD2 (5 bases each). The germline V gene encodes CDR1 SGHTA and CDR2 FQGNSA. The CDR3 sequence is 18 residues long. CDR3 residues: CASSFGGQATSGANVPTF. For the CDR3, the DNA is TGTGCCAGCAGCTTCGGCGGGCAGGCCACCTCTGGGGCCAACGTCCCGACTTTC.

Notes on this clonotype: A far larger clone is one base from this, pointing to a likely read error. The rearrangement links TRBV6-4 to TRBJ2-1; D is unclear. The CDR3 covers 15 residues. In germline, CDR1 is MRHNA, CDR2 SNTAGT. Here the CDR3 DNA reads TGTGCCAGCAGTGATGGTCTTAGGGTCTACAATGAGAAGTTCTTC. Translating it yields CASSDGLRVYNEKFF.

In its sample, this clonotype was seen many times. V is TRBV7-6 and J is TRBJ2-7, with D unresolved. Germline V CDR1 and CDR2: SGHVS, FNYEAQ. The CDR3 has 14 amino acids. V gave up 5 bases and J gave up 5 bases, with 16 bases separating them. In nucleotides, the CDR3 is TGTGCCAGCAGCCCCGGCGGAGCGAAGGACGAGCAGTACTTC. It translates to CASSPGGAKDEQYF.

The sample holds many counts of this clonotype. This rearrangement joins TRBV28 to TRBJ2-1; D gene unclear. The germline CDR1 and CDR2 sequences are MDHEN and SYDVKM. This CDR3 has 14 residues. The ends were cut back, 5 bases at V and 2 bases at J, with 10 bases in the middle. The CDR3: CASSTPVTYNEQFF. Written as DNA, the CDR3 is TGTGCCAGCAGTACCCCGGTTACCTACAATGAGCAGTTCTTC.

This clonotype has a count of ten or more. CDR3 nucleotides: TGTGCCATCAGTGAGTCCATCACCCAAACGCAGTATTTT. It yields the protein CAISESITQTQYF. The chain couples TRBV10-3 to TRBJ2-3; unclear D gene. Trimming took 0 bases from V and 9 from J, leaving 10 bases between them. CDR3 length: 13 residues. CDR1 is ENHRY and CDR2 is SYGVKD in the germline V gene.

This clonotype occurred many times. The chain joins TRBV4-1 to TRBJ2-3, with no clear D. In germline, CDR1 is MGHRA, CDR2 YSYEKL. This CDR3 has 15 residues. With 1 base removed from V and 2 bases from J, the gap between germline ends came to 10 bases. DNA of the CDR3: TGCGCCAGCAGCCAAGTCTCCGGCACCACAGATACGCAGTATTTT. It translates to CASSQVSGTTDTQYF.

This clonotype has a count of ten or more. This sequence joins TRBV24-1 and TRBJ2-6, with 10 bases lining up with TRBD1. J gave up 0 bases and V 7 bases, and 14 bases lay outside the gene matches. This CDR3 has 20 amino acids. The germline CDR1 and CDR2 sequences are KGHDR and SFDVKD. This chain's CDR3 is CATSPSRDRGPSSGANVLTF. The CDR3 DNA reads TGTGCCACCAGCCCAAGCCGGGACAGGGGTCCCAGCTCTGGGGCCAACGTCCTGACTTTC.